The next 23 T cell receptor beta chains were all read from a single sample in a study of OX40 agonist ivuxolimab in advanced cancers. Here immunoSEQ multiplex PCR was the method, and the copy in TCRdb shows in-frame clones only, minus some. Among 100,000 or so clones listed, roughly 95% were seen once. This specimen was CD4+ or CD8+ T cells sorted from blood, taken in a trial of the OX40 agonist ivuxolimab. These receptors were obtained from an adult with an advanced solid tumor such as melanoma, head and neck, liver or kidney cancer.

The chain is built from TRBV6-6 and TRBJ1-2; D call uncertain. V lost 0 bases, J lost 5 bases, and 10 bases lay in between. Per germline, CDR1 MNHNY and CDR2 SVGAGI (reference sequence). The CDR3 totals 14 residues. This CDR3 is CASSYSRADYGYTF. The CDR3 DNA follows: TGTGCCAGCAGTTACTCGAGGGCAGATTATGGCTACACCTTC.

The chain is built from TRBV14 and TRBJ2-3; D is perhaps TRBD1 (6 bases). This CDR3 has 19 residues. Trimming shortened V by 0 bases and J by 2 bases, and 21 bases separated the two germline ends. Germline loops: CDR1 SGHDN, CDR2 FVKESK. CDR3 amino acids: CASSQDPIQGRGYTDTQYF. In DNA, the CDR3 is TGTGCCAGCAGCCAAGATCCGATCCAGGGAAGGGGGTACACAGATACGCAGTATTTT.

Notes on this clone: Germline and junction disagree at one end, which may indicate a read error. The chain is built from TRBV5-4 and TRBJ1-1; D is unclear. The CDR3 runs to 17 residues. CDR1 is SGHNT and CDR2 is YYREEE in the germline V gene (reference sequence). CDR3 DNA: TGTGCCAGCAGCTTGGCCACCGGGCCCCCTATGAATACTGAAGCTTTCTTT. It is translated as CASSLATGPPMNTEAFF.

V and J are TRBV2 and TRBJ1-3, with D unclear. Germline lookup yields CDR1 SNHLY and CDR2 FYNNEI. The CDR3 has 12 residues. Trimming took 8 bases from V and 11 from J, leaving 16 bases between them. CDR3 coding DNA: TGTGCCAGCGCAGGCCCCGTAGGCGCCATATATTTT. Amino acids: CASAGPVGAIYF.

This clone was recorded a few times. V and J are TRBV27 and TRBJ1-2, with a weak D call TRBD1 (6 bases). Trimming took off 6 bases at V and 6 bases at J, with 14 bases between the two ends. The CDR3 extends over 13 amino acids. Germline CDR1 reads MNHEY; CDR2 reads SMNVEV (reference sequence). CDR3 sequence: CASRLRGTNGYTF. In DNA form, the CDR3 reads TGTGCCAGCAGACTGAGGGGGACTAATGGCTACACCTTC.

The CDR3 DNA reads as TGTGCCAGCTCATCAGTGGCGGCGGGCCCCTACAATGAGCAGTTCTTC. Its protein is CASSSVAAGPYNEQFF. J is TRBJ2-1 and V is TRBV18; D is possibly TRBD2 (5 bases). Germline V gene data show CDR1 as KGHSH and CDR2 as LQKENI. With 5 bases removed from V and 2 bases from J, the gap between germline ends came to 16 bases. This CDR3 spans 16 amino acids.

V and J are TRBV19 and TRBJ2-7, with TRBD2 matching 9 bases. After removal of 6 bases from V and 2 bases from J, the junction contained 11 bases not matched to a gene. Germline V gene sequence: CDR1 LNHDA, CDR2 SQIVND (reference sequence). The CDR3 totals 16 residues. The chain's CDR3 is CASRGGLALGAYEQYF. DNA for the CDR3: TGTGCCAGTAGGGGGGGACTAGCCCTTGGAGCCTACGAGCAGTACTTC.

The chain couples TRBV15 to TRBJ1-2, with 11 positions matching TRBD1. CDR1 is LNHNV and CDR2 is YYDKDF in the germline V gene (reference sequence). The trim removed 5 bases at V and 8 bases at J, leaving 4 bases unmatched. The CDR3 has 13 residues. CDR3 bases: TGTGCCACCAGCGGGGGACAGGGGGACGGCTACACCTTC. It specifies CATSGGQGDGYTF.

This chain uses TRBV10-3 with TRBJ2-5; a possible D gene is TRBD2 (6 bases). Germline V gene lookup returns CDR1 ENHRY and CDR2 SYGVKD. The CDR3 is 15 amino acids. With 0 bases removed from V and 1 base from J, the gap between germline ends came to 9 bases. As DNA, the CDR3 is TGTGCCATCAGTGAGTCGGAGGGATCCCAAGAGACCCAGTACTTC. Translation: CAISESEGSQETQYF.

The chain combines TRBV6-5 with TRBJ1-2; TRBD1 matches 7 bases. CDR1 and CDR2 from the germline V gene are MNHEY and SVGAGI. This CDR3 has 14 residues. Trimming cost V 0 bases and J 5 bases; bases outside gene matches: 3. The CDR3 is CASSYSGTAYGYTF. Here the CDR3 DNA reads TGTGCCAGCAGTTACTCCGGGACAGCATATGGCTACACCTTC.

The J gene is TRBJ2-5, the V gene TRBV28; D remains ambiguous. This CDR3 has 17 residues. With 6 bases removed from V and 1 base from J, the gap between germline ends came to 21 bases. Germline loops: CDR1 MDHEN, CDR2 SYDVKM. The DNA for the CDR3 is TGTGCCAGCAGCACTATATACCTTACCAGTCCCCAAGAGACCCAGTACTTC. It codes for CASSTIYLTSPQETQYF.

The chain couples TRBV11-2 to TRBJ2-7; 7 positions agree with TRBD1. The CDR3 extends over 12 amino acids. Trimming removed 7 bases from V and 6 bases from J; junction bases left unmatched: 6. Germline CDR1 SGHAT, CDR2 FQNNGV. CDR3 sequence: CASTWPGGEQYF. CDR3 nucleotide sequence: TGTGCCAGCACCTGGCCAGGGGGCGAGCAGTACTTC. The full variable domain, in which reference TRBV11-2 and TRBJ2-7 provide the parts outside the CDR3, is EAGVAQSPRYKIIEKRQSVAFWCNPISGHATLYWYQQILGQGPKLLIQFQNNGVVDDSQLPKDRFSAERLKGVDSTLKIQPAKLEDSAVYLCASTWPGGEQYFGPGTRLTVT.

The chain combines TRBV27 with TRBJ1-1; the D is unclear. Germline values: CDR1 MNHEY, CDR2 SMNVEV (reference sequence). Trimming took 5 bases from V and 0 from J, leaving 7 bases between them. The CDR3 consists of 13 residues. The CDR3 here is CASSQEMNTEAFF. The DNA of the CDR3 is TGTGCCAGCAGTCAGGAAATGAACACTGAAGCTTTCTTT.

The CDR3 DNA is TGCAGTGCTTACAGGGCCTACGAGCAGTACTTC. As protein: CSAYRAYEQYF. The chain couples TRBV20-1 to TRBJ2-7; a possible D gene is TRBD1 (6 bases). Per germline, CDR1 DFQATT and CDR2 SNEGSKA (reference sequence). V was cut by 5 bases and J by 2 bases, with 7 bases left in between. This CDR3 contains 11 residues.

The rearrangement joins TRBV7-2 to TRBJ1-1; D possibly corresponds to TRBD1 (5 bases). Trimming stripped 0 bases from V and 4 bases from J, with 18 bases between. Germline-derived CDR1 and CDR2 are SGHTA and FQGNSA. CDR3 length equals 17 residues. The CDR3 protein is CASSLAQVGARATEAFF. The CDR3, as DNA: TGTGCCAGCAGCTTAGCGCAGGTTGGGGCTAGAGCCACTGAAGCTTTCTTT.

The CDR3, as DNA: TGTGCCAGCAGCCGGACCCTTAGCAATCAGCCCCAGCATTTT. Residues: CASSRTLSNQPQHF. The chain recombines TRBV5-6 with TRBJ1-5, with D unresolved. Trimming pared 4 bases from V and 0 bases from J, leaving 8 bases between. The CDR3 is 14 amino acids. Germline CDR1 and CDR2: SGHDT and YYEEEE.

The gene calls are TRBV30 and TRBJ1-2, with a tentative D call TRBD1 (6 bases). Trimming stripped 7 bases from V and 0 bases from J, with 15 bases between. The germline CDR1 and CDR2 sequences are GTSNPN and SVGIG (reference sequence). The CDR3 runs to 14 residues. The CDR3 spells CASTGAGANYGYTF. For the CDR3, the DNA is TGTGCCTCCACGGGGGCGGGAGCTAACTATGGCTACACCTTC. The entire variable domain, with the rest obtained from reference TRBV30 and TRBJ1-2, is as follows: SQTIHQWPATLVQPVGSPLSLECTVEGTSNPNLYWYRQAAGRGLQLLFYSVGIGQISSEVPQNLSASRPQDRQFILSSKKLLLSDSGFYLCASTGAGANYGYTFGSGTRLTVV.

The chain uses TRBV27 and TRBJ1-6, with a weak D call TRBD1 (5 bases). V lost 4 bases, J lost 8 bases, and 12 bases lay in between. The CDR3 runs to 14 residues. Germline V gene sequence: CDR1 MNHEY, CDR2 SMNVEV (reference sequence). CDR3 sequence reads: CASSSQGWDSPLHF. The DNA for the CDR3 is TGTGCCAGCAGTTCTCAGGGCTGGGATTCACCCCTCCACTTT.

The chain has TRBV6-5 and TRBJ2-7, with D perhaps TRBD2 (6 bases). From germline, CDR1 is MNHEY and CDR2 SVGAGI. This CDR3 is built from 14 residues. V was cut by 6 bases and J by 4 bases, with 16 bases left in between. As DNA, the CDR3 is TGTGCCAGCAGCTACAGTCGGGGAGGATACGAGCAGTACTTC. Its translation is CASSYSRGGYEQYF.

V gene TRBV6-5 combines with J gene TRBJ1-5; 11 positions match TRBD1. The CDR3 consists of 14 residues. Germline V CDR1 and CDR2: MNHEY, SVGAGI. With V trimmed by 6 bases and J by 6 bases, 4 bases remained unmatched. The CDR3 loop is CASSRTGGGQPQHF. The DNA for the CDR3 is TGTGCCAGCAGCAGGACAGGGGGCGGTCAGCCCCAGCATTTT.

The chain carries TRBV13 and TRBJ2-1; D is unclear. Per the germline V gene, CDR1 is PRHDT and CDR2 is FYEKMQ (reference sequence). CDR3 length: 15 residues. Trimming pared 4 bases from V and 0 bases from J, leaving 10 bases between. The CDR3 bases are TGTGCCAGCAGCTCACAAACGAGCTCCTACAATGAGCAGTTCTTC. Encoded protein: CASSSQTSSYNEQFF.

The chain uses TRBV18 and TRBJ2-7; 8 nucleotides line up with TRBD1. J was trimmed by 0 bases and V by 6 bases; bases with no gene match: 1. The CDR3 runs to 13 residues. Germline V gene data show CDR1 as KGHSH and CDR2 as LQKENI. CDR3 DNA sequence: TGTGCCAGCTCGACAGGGGCCTCCTACGAGCAGTACTTC. It is translated as CASSTGASYEQYF.

The chain is built from TRBV18 and TRBJ2-1, with D perhaps TRBD1 (6 bases). V dropped 6 bases and J dropped 2 bases, with 14 bases sitting between them. This CDR3 contains 15 residues. The germline V gene has CDR1 KGHSH and CDR2 LQKENI. The CDR3 bases are TGTGCCAGCTCCCCGAGACAGGTCACCTACAATGAGCAGTTCTTC. Protein product: CASSPRQVTYNEQFF.